This T cell receptor (beta chain) comes out of a study of T cell responses to AZD1222 COVID-19 vaccine. The CDR3 contains 12 residues. Germline V gives CDR1 SGHTA, CDR2 FQGNSA. Trimming cost V 3 bases and J 6 bases, with 6 bases left between them. Profiled with immunoSEQ multiplex PCR; TCRdb holds only in-frame clones, not every one. This sample carries 90,000 to 100,000 clones, around 89% of them seen once, and the ten largest clones take 7.5%. The sample here was peripheral blood, taken on day 0 of AZD1222 vaccination. The TCR originated in an adult in good health. The gene calls are TRBV7-2 and TRBJ2-1; maybe TRBD1 (5 bases). The CDR3 reads CASSFGANEQFF. The CDR3 nucleotides read TGTGCCAGCAGCTTTGGGGCCAATGAGCAGTTCTTC.